The 18 T cell receptor beta chains reported below all come from one sample, sequenced in a study of blood T cell repertoires in COVID-19. Assay used: immunoSEQ multiplex PCR; TCRdb lists only in-frame clones, some missing. The sample holds about 140,000 clones, approximately 83% seen once. Sequenced material: peripheral blood. The receptors come from a woman in her sixties or seventies with acute or convalescent COVID-19.

This rearrangement joins TRBV10-3 to TRBJ2-5; weak D call: TRBD2 (6 bases). The CDR3 contains 14 residues. Per the germline V gene, CDR1 is ENHRY and CDR2 is SYGVKD. V gave up 2 bases and J gave up 4 bases, with 11 bases separating them. The CDR3: CAISEGGLRETQYF. The CDR3 DNA reads as TGTGCCATCAGTGAGGGGGGACTTCGAGAGACCCAGTACTTC.

The genes are TRBV6-1 and TRBJ1-5; 7 bases align to TRBD1. CDR1 MNHNS and CDR2 SASEGT come from the germline V gene. The CDR3 has 16 amino acids. With 2 bases clipped from V and 4 bases from J, the junction kept 8 bases outside the gene matches. CDR3 in DNA: TGTGCCAGCAGTGAACAGGTGGCAGGGGGGAATCAGCCCCAGCATTTT. Translated, it gives CASSEQVAGGNQPQHF.

The V gene is TRBV4-1, the J gene TRBJ2-1; no firm D call. V shed 0 bases and J shed 9 bases, with 18 bases lying between them. The germline V gene has CDR1 MGHRA and CDR2 YSYEKL. This CDR3 is 16 amino acids long. The CDR3, as DNA: TGCGCCAGCAGCCAAGAGCCGGGTTCGGTAGCACTTGAGCAGTTCTTC. Translation: CASSQEPGSVALEQFF.

This clone came up a few times. J is TRBJ2-2 and V is TRBV7-3; 8 bases fit TRBD1. J gave up 4 bases and V 6 bases, and 7 bases lay outside the gene matches. The CDR3 runs 15 residues. Germline loops: CDR1 SGHTA, CDR2 FQGTGA. CDR3 DNA sequence: TGTGCCAGCAGTATCGGACAGGGTGTCACCGGGGAGCTGTTTTTT. Translating gives CASSIGQGVTGELFF.

The CDR3 sequence: CASSPGTDVETQYF. The CDR3 bases are TGCGCCAGCAGCCCAGGGACAGATGTAGAGACCCAGTACTTC. The chain couples TRBV5-1 to TRBJ2-5, with TRBD1 matching over 7 bases. The V gene end was trimmed by 4 bases and the J gene end by 4 bases; junction bases not matched to a gene: 7. Germline CDR1 and CDR2: SGHRS and YFSETQ. The CDR3 length is 14 residues.

The V and J genes are TRBV5-1 and TRBJ2-2, with D possibly matching TRBD2 (5 bases). V dropped 2 bases and J dropped 3 bases, with 14 bases sitting between them. The CDR3 consists of 16 residues. The germline V gene has CDR1 SGHRS and CDR2 YFSETQ. The CDR3 loop reads CASSLGLNEDTGELFF. The CDR3 DNA follows: TGCGCCAGCAGCTTAGGACTGAACGAGGACACCGGGGAGCTGTTTTTT.

In its sample, this clone was seen once. The J gene is TRBJ1-3, the V gene TRBV5-3; 9 bases are a match to TRBD1. TRBV5-3 is identified as an open reading frame with a role that is uncertain. This CDR3 comprises 16 residues. Trimming cost V 0 bases and J 4 bases; bases outside gene matches: 5. The CDR3 nucleotides are TGTGCCAGAAGCTTGGCCAACAGGGGGCGAGGAAACACCATATATTTT. It is translated as CARSLANRGRGNTIYF.

This sequence joins TRBV28 and TRBJ2-5; D unresolved. This CDR3 is 12 amino acids long. Per germline, CDR1 MDHEN and CDR2 SYDVKM. The ends were cut back, 3 bases at V and 9 bases at J, with 11 bases in the middle. CDR3 amino acids: CASSFPHSPQYF. DNA for the CDR3: TGTGCCAGCAGTTTTCCCCACTCACCCCAGTACTTC.

V and J are TRBV28 and TRBJ2-5; TRBD1 aligns across 8 bases. The CDR3 covers 15 residues. V was pared by 2 bases and J by 5 bases, with 7 bases of the junction left unmatched. CDR1 and CDR2 (germline): MDHEN, SYDVKM. The CDR3, as DNA: TGTGCCAGCAGTTTACCTACAGGGGGGAGGGAGACCCAGTACTTC. Translated, it gives CASSLPTGGRETQYF.

This rearrangement joins TRBV10-3 to TRBJ1-1; D remains unclear. CDR3 size: 14 residues. Germline V gene data show CDR1 as ENHRY and CDR2 as SYGVKD. Trimming removed 0 bases at V and 2 bases at J, with 7 bases between. This chain's CDR3 is CAISESRGNTEAFF. The CDR3 nucleotides read TGTGCCATCAGTGAGTCTCGGGGAAACACTGAAGCTTTCTTT.

This clone was seen only once. The sample has other DNA sequences that encode this CDR3 too. V and J are TRBV12-3 or TRBV12-4 and TRBJ2-1; tentative D call: TRBD1 (5 bases). The CDR3 totals 13 residues. V dropped 3 bases and J dropped 5 bases, with 8 bases sitting between them. CDR3 amino acids: CASSFRRDNEQFF. CDR3 nucleotide sequence: TGTGCCAGCAGTTTCCGCAGGGACAATGAGCAGTTCTTC.

In nucleotides, the CDR3 is TGCGCCAGCAGCTTTTCGTCTCGACTCCAAGAGACCCAGTACTTC. Its protein product is CASSFSSRLQETQYF. The chain combines TRBV5-1 with TRBJ2-5, with no clear D. Germline V lookup: CDR1 SGHRS, CDR2 YFSETQ. V lost 2 bases and J 1 base, leaving 12 bases between the germline ends. This CDR3 is 15 amino acids long.

This rearrangement joins TRBV19 to TRBJ1-3; perhaps TRBD1 as D (6 bases). V lost 2 bases to trimming and J lost 3 bases, with 20 bases between them. CDR1 and CDR2 (germline): LNHDA, SQIVND (reference sequence). The CDR3 spans 18 residues. The CDR3 here is CASSIPGQPGIGGNTIYF. In DNA form, the CDR3 reads TGTGCCAGTAGTATACCCGGACAGCCCGGGATCGGTGGAAACACCATATATTTT.

This clone was found a few times. V usage is TRBV28 and J usage is TRBJ1-5; D might be TRBD1 (6 bases). V dropped 10 bases and J dropped 1 base, with 23 bases sitting between them. This CDR3 is 17 amino acids long. In germline, CDR1 is MDHEN, CDR2 SYDVKM. The CDR3 DNA reads as TGTGCCACCAGGGGAAATAGGAGGATGAGCAGCAATCAGCCCCAGCATTTT. Translated, it gives CATRGNRRMSSNQPQHF.

The chain couples TRBV6-5 to TRBJ2-3; TRBD2 agrees at 9 bases. The germline CDR1 and CDR2 sequences are MNHEY and SVGAGI. V lost 11 bases to trimming and J lost 4 bases; unmatched junction nucleotides: 13. This CDR3 spans 15 amino acids. The CDR3 DNA reads as TGTGCCTCAGCGAACCCTAGCGGGATGGCAGATACGCAGTATTTT. Translated, it gives CASANPSGMADTQYF.

The chain couples TRBV29-1 to TRBJ2-7; 9 positions match TRBD1. CDR1 and CDR2 from the germline V gene are SQVTM and ANQGSEA. CDR3 length equals 13 residues. J lost 4 bases, V lost 7 bases, and 8 bases had no gene match. The CDR3 DNA reads TGCAGCGGCGGACAGGGGATATCTTACGAGCAGTACTTC. Its protein product is CSGGQGISYEQYF.

By share of the sample, this clone is medium-sized. The chain is built from TRBV19 and TRBJ1-5; 8 nucleotides align to TRBD1. This CDR3 contains 13 residues. V lost 5 bases to trimming and J lost 7 bases; unmatched junction nucleotides: 4. Germline V CDR1 and CDR2: LNHDA, SQIVND (reference sequence). CDR3 DNA: TGTGCCAGTAGTGAACAGGGGGAGCAGCCCCAGCATTTT. Translating gives CASSEQGEQPQHF.

The V call is TRBV19, the J call TRBJ1-2; maybe TRBD1 (6 bases). Trimming left V 6 bases short and J 4 bases short, with 18 bases between. Per the germline V gene, CDR1 is LNHDA and CDR2 is SQIVND (reference sequence). The length of the CDR3 is 15 residues. The CDR3 sequence: CASSALRGRSYGYTF. The CDR3 nucleotides read TGTGCCAGTAGCGCCTTGCGGGGGCGCTCCTATGGCTACACCTTC.